One sample yielded the 22 T cell receptor beta chains listed below, sequenced in a study of OX40 agonist ivuxolimab in advanced cancers. Library construction relied on the immunoSEQ multiplex PCR assay. TCRdb took this table from immuneACCESS and kept in-frame rearrangements with V and J called. Such tables lack part of the clones; where checked against another copy, unresolved V genes explain under half of the gap, and the rest is unexplained. The sample contains approximately 78,000 clones, less than 90% of them found a single time. The ten largest clones take up around 0.93% of the sample. This sample comprised CD4+ or CD8+ T cells sorted from blood, obtained in a trial of the OX40 agonist ivuxolimab. These receptors were obtained from an adult with an advanced solid tumor such as melanoma, head and neck, liver or kidney cancer.

The J gene is TRBJ2-5, the V gene TRBV6-1, with D perhaps TRBD1 or TRBD2 (6 bases each). This CDR3 spans 14 amino acids. CDR1 and CDR2 (germline): MNHNS, SASEGT. Trimming took 4 bases from V and 5 from J, leaving 14 bases between them. CDR3 loop: CASSGTGRIETQYF. In DNA, the CDR3 is TGTGCCAGCAGTGGAACAGGGAGGATCGAGACCCAGTACTTC.

The chain links TRBV5-4 to TRBJ2-3; 8 bases map to TRBD1. This CDR3 is built from 16 residues. Trimming removed 0 bases from V and 4 bases from J; junction bases left unmatched: 7. The V gene's germline CDR1 is SGHNT and CDR2 YYREEE (reference sequence). The DNA of the CDR3 is TGTGCCAGCAGCTTGGGGGGGGCCAGGGGGCCAGATACGCAGTATTTT. Translated: CASSLGGARGPDTQYF.

This rearrangement joins TRBV6-5 to TRBJ1-2; 9 bases are shared with TRBD1. The V and J ends lost 7 bases and 2 bases, in that order; junction bases with no gene match: 8. The germline V gene encodes CDR1 MNHEY and CDR2 SVGAGI. The CDR3 is 15 residues long. CDR3 sequence: CASTRTGAENYGYTF. CDR3 nucleotide sequence: TGTGCCAGCACCCGGACAGGGGCCGAAAACTATGGCTACACCTTC.

The chain couples TRBV2 to TRBJ1-2, with 7 bases identical to TRBD1. Germline trimming cut 4 bases from V and 3 bases from J; bases unmatched to any gene: 5. CDR3 length equals 14 residues. In germline, CDR1 is SNHLY, CDR2 FYNNEI. The CDR3 coding sequence is TGTGCCAGCAGTGGGAGAACAGGGGACTATGGCTACACCTTC. As protein: CASSGRTGDYGYTF. The variable domain in full, completed from reference TRBV2 and TRBJ1-2, reads EPEVTQTPSHQVTQMGQEVILRCVPISNHLYFYWYRQILGQKVEFLVSFYNNEISEKSEIFDDQFSVERPDGSNFTLKIRSTKLEDSAMYFCASSGRTGDYGYTFGSGTRLTVV.

V gene TRBV6-5 combines with J gene TRBJ2-5; no definite D call. Germline V gene sequence: CDR1 MNHEY, CDR2 SVGAGI. V shed 1 base and J shed 5 bases, with 2 bases lying between them. This CDR3 comprises 11 residues. As DNA, the CDR3 is TGTGCCAGCAGTTACTTTGAGACCCAGTACTTC. It yields the protein CASSYFETQYF.

This clone showed up just once. The chain links TRBV10-3 to TRBJ1-3; no clear D. V dropped 6 bases and J dropped 0 bases, with 12 bases sitting between them. Looked up from germline, CDR1 is ENHRY and CDR2 is SYGVKD. The CDR3 totals 15 residues. Here the CDR3 DNA reads TGTGCCATCAGAGGCGGGTTACCCTCTGGAAACACCATATATTTT. Protein: CAIRGGLPSGNTIYF.

This rearrangement joins TRBV4-1 to TRBJ1-5, with 7 bases identical to TRBD1. The V segment lost 1 base and the J segment 9 bases; nucleotides outside the gene matches: 3. CDR3 length equals 13 residues. CDR1 and CDR2 (germline): MGHRA, YSYEKL. In DNA form, the CDR3 reads TGCGCCAGCAGCCAAGGACAGGGAGGGCCCCAGCATTTT. It is translated as CASSQGQGGPQHF.

The V gene is TRBV27, the J gene TRBJ2-1, with a tentative D call TRBD2 (6 bases). Germline V gene sequence: CDR1 MNHEY, CDR2 SMNVEV (reference sequence). V gave up 3 bases and J gave up 8 bases, with 14 bases separating them. The CDR3 has 14 amino acids. The CDR3 spells CASSFGLRGDEQFF. The CDR3 DNA sequence: TGTGCCAGCAGTTTCGGTCTGCGGGGAGATGAGCAGTTCTTC.

The chain carries TRBV20-1 and TRBJ2-4, with D hard to call. Between the trimmed V and J ends, which lost 7 bases and 0 bases, there was a span of 4 bases. Germline V gene data show CDR1 as DFQATT and CDR2 as SNEGSKA (reference sequence). This CDR3 contains 11 residues. The CDR3: CSGSAKNIQYF. In DNA, the CDR3 is TGCAGTGGGTCAGCCAAAAACATTCAGTACTTC.

The chain is built from TRBV7-9 and TRBJ1-6; TRBD1 is a possible D gene (5 bases). This CDR3 is built from 16 residues. Trimming took 7 bases from V and 4 from J, leaving 17 bases between them. CDR1 SEHNR and CDR2 FQNEAQ come from the germline V gene (reference sequence). The DNA of the CDR3 is TGTGCCAGCAAGGGACCGGGCCCTTATTATAATTCACCCCTCCACTTT. It yields the protein CASKGPGPYYNSPLHF.

The rearrangement links TRBV5-1 to TRBJ1-1; no definite D call. Trimming left V 4 bases short and J 1 base short, with 8 bases between. Per the germline V gene, CDR1 is SGHRS and CDR2 is YFSETQ. This CDR3 contains 13 residues. The CDR3 DNA reads as TGCGCCAGCAGCCCAAGTCAGAACACTGAAGCTTTCTTT. This codes for CASSPSQNTEAFF. Using reference TRBV5-1 and TRBJ1-1 for the parts outside the CDR3, the full variable domain is KAGVTQTPRYLIKTRGQQVTLSCSPISGHRSVSWYQQTPGQGLQFLFEYFSETQRNKGNFPGRFSGRQFSNSRSEMNVSTLELGDSALYLCASSPSQNTEAFFGQGTRLTVV.

The V gene is TRBV7-9, the J gene TRBJ2-7, with a possible D match to TRBD2 (5 bases). This CDR3 spans 12 amino acids. V was cut by 5 bases and J by 4 bases, with 9 bases left in between. The V gene's germline CDR1 is SEHNR and CDR2 FQNEAQ (reference sequence). This CDR3 is CASSADLYEQYF. The CDR3 DNA reads as TGTGCCAGCAGCGCGGACTTGTACGAGCAGTACTTC.

Details on this clone: Other DNA sequences from this sample encode an identical CDR3 as well. The chain carries TRBV7-9 and TRBJ1-1; tentatively, D is TRBD1 (5 bases). Between the trimmed V and J ends, which lost 4 bases and 2 bases, there was a span of 8 bases. This CDR3 contains 13 residues. Per the germline V gene, CDR1 is SEHNR and CDR2 is FQNEAQ (reference sequence). The CDR3 DNA follows: TGTGCCAGCAGCTCTCAGGGTAACACTGAAGCTTTCTTT. Translation: CASSSQGNTEAFF.

The sample holds one count of this clone. The chain carries TRBV6-5 and TRBJ2-1, with D maybe TRBD1 (6 bases). Germline lookup yields CDR1 MNHEY and CDR2 SVGAGI. The germline V and J ends were trimmed by 4 bases and 15 bases, with 16 bases remaining between them. The CDR3 covers 12 residues. The CDR3 loop reads CASSWAQGPRFF. The CDR3 bases are TGTGCCAGCAGTTGGGCACAGGGACCCAGGTTCTTC.

This chain joins TRBV6-1 and TRBJ1-4, with a possible D match to TRBD1 (5 bases). Trimming took off 2 bases at V and 4 bases at J, with 11 bases between the two ends. The germline gives CDR1 MNHNS, CDR2 SASEGT. The CDR3 totals 15 residues. The CDR3 coding sequence is TGTGCCAGCAGTGAACCGACAGACTATAATGAAAAACTGTTTTTT. It specifies CASSEPTDYNEKLFF.

CDR3 DNA: TGTGCCAGCACCCCCGCGGACGTGGGCAATCAGCCCCAGCATTTT. This translates into CASTPADVGNQPQHF. V gene TRBV28 combines with J gene TRBJ1-5; D gene unclear. Germline V gene data show CDR1 as MDHEN and CDR2 as SYDVKM. The CDR3 is 15 amino acids. The V end lost 7 bases, the J end lost 2 bases, and 15 bases lay between the germline ends.

This chain uses TRBV6-6 with TRBJ2-3; D remains unclear. Per the germline V gene, CDR1 is MNHNY and CDR2 is SVGAGI (reference sequence). V lost 5 bases, J lost 5 bases, and 5 bases lay in between. This CDR3 region has 11 residues. CDR3 sequence: CASSSQDTQYF. CDR3 DNA: TGTGCCAGCAGTAGTCAAGATACGCAGTATTTT.

In the case of this clone: Distinct nucleotide sequences in the sample also encode this CDR3. The chain employs TRBV5-6 and TRBJ2-7; D unresolved. The V gene's germline CDR1 is SGHDT and CDR2 YYEEEE. The CDR3 length is 11 residues. With 2 bases removed from V and 6 bases from J, the gap between germline ends came to 6 bases. The CDR3 bases are TGTGCCAGCAGCTTAGGTGGCGAGCAGTACTTC. The encoded protein is CASSLGGEQYF.

The chain recombines TRBV30 with TRBJ1-2; D is unresolved. Between the trimmed V and J ends, which lost 0 bases and 4 bases, there was a span of 12 bases. Germline CDR1 GTSNPN, CDR2 SVGIG (reference sequence). This CDR3 has 14 residues. The CDR3 DNA is TGTGCCTGGAGTGTCTGGGGATCTAGCTATGGCTACACCTTC. This codes for CAWSVWGSSYGYTF.

The CDR3 nucleotides are TGTGCCAGCAGTACCTCCCGGGTAGCAGAGACCCAGTACTTC. The encoded protein is CASSTSRVAETQYF. The chain combines TRBV11-2 with TRBJ2-5; D call uncertain. The CDR3 contains 14 residues. Germline V gene data show CDR1 as SGHAT and CDR2 as FQNNGV. The V and J ends lost 6 bases and 4 bases respectively, with 15 bases between them.

The rearrangement joins TRBV29-1 to TRBJ1-2; weak D call: TRBD1 (6 bases). V was pared by 0 bases and J by 6 bases, with 14 bases between. The germline V gene has CDR1 SQVTM and CDR2 ANQGSEA. CDR3 size: 14 residues. This CDR3 reads CSVEDRHRVDGYTF. The CDR3 coding sequence is TGCAGCGTTGAAGATCGTCACAGGGTGGATGGCTACACCTTC.

CDR3 nucleotides: TGTGCCAGCAGCACAGACACCCAAGAGACCCAGTACTTC. Translation: CASSTDTQETQYF. This chain links TRBV5-7 with TRBJ2-5; D is undetermined. TRBV5-7 belongs to the ORF category, with a function that is uncertain. V shed 4 bases and J shed 1 base, with 8 bases lying between them. CDR3 length: 13 residues.